These 6 T cell receptor beta chains were sequenced from one sample in a study of blood T cell repertoires in COVID-19. Libraries were prepared by immunoSEQ multiplex PCR; TCRdb keeps only in-frame clonotypes and omits some of them. The sample yields around 370,000 clones, 90% seen once. Sequencing was carried out using peripheral blood. Receptors were obtained from a man younger than 35 with active or convalescent COVID-19.

The chain couples TRBV3-1 (or the pseudogene TRBV3-2) to TRBJ2-7; D is possibly TRBD2 (5 bases). The V gene's germline CDR1 is LGHDT and CDR2 YNNKEL (reference sequence). The V and J ends lost 4 bases and 6 bases respectively, with 16 bases between them. The CDR3 consists of 14 residues. The DNA of the CDR3 is TGTGCCAGCAGCCCTCTGGCGACTATGGGCGAGCAGTACTTC. Encoded protein: CASSPLATMGEQYF.

V gene TRBV6-5 combines with J gene TRBJ1-2, with TRBD1 as a possible D gene (6 bases). The V gene's germline CDR1 is MNHEY and CDR2 SVGAGI. The CDR3 has 15 residues. Trimming left V 5 bases short and J 4 bases short, with 17 bases between. The CDR3, as DNA: TGTGCCAGCAGTCGACAGGCTTGGGGGCTCTATGGCTACACCTTC. Translation gives CASSRQAWGLYGYTF.

The gene calls are TRBV5-6 and TRBJ2-1; no firm D call. V gave up 1 base and J gave up 7 bases, with 12 bases separating them. CDR3 length equals 14 residues. Germline loops: CDR1 SGHDT, CDR2 YYEEEE. The CDR3 region has the DNA TGTGCCAGCAGCTTGTCGACTCTCCGTAATGAGCAGTTCTTC. Translating gives CASSLSTLRNEQFF. The full variable domain, with the rest looked up from reference TRBV5-6 and TRBJ2-1, is DAGVTQSPTHLIKTRGQQVTLRCSPKSGHDTVSWYQQALGQGPQFIFQYYEEEERQRGNFPDRFSGHQFPNYSSELNVNALLLGDSALYLCASSLSTLRNEQFFGPGTRLTVL.

The V and J genes are TRBV9 and TRBJ2-1; TRBD2 matches at 9 bases. The germline V gene encodes CDR1 SGDLS and CDR2 YYNGEE. V trimming: 0 bases; J trimming: 5 bases; junction bases outside the gene matches: 3. The CDR3 totals 15 residues. The CDR3 spells CASSVGGRADNEQFF. The DNA of the CDR3 is TGTGCCAGCAGCGTAGGCGGGAGGGCCGACAATGAGCAGTTCTTC.

This chain links TRBV30 with TRBJ2-2, with 12 bases that match TRBD2. J was trimmed by 4 bases and V by 4 bases; bases with no gene match: 1. Germline V lookup: CDR1 GTSNPN, CDR2 SVGIG (reference sequence). This CDR3 spans 14 amino acids. The CDR3: CAWTTSGGTGELFF. CDR3 DNA sequence: TGTGCCTGGACGACTAGCGGGGGCACCGGGGAGCTGTTTTTT.

The chain carries TRBV9 and TRBJ1-6; perhaps TRBD1 as D (5 bases). Germline V gene data show CDR1 as SGDLS and CDR2 as YYNGEE. The CDR3 spans 14 residues. The V and J ends lost 1 base and 7 bases respectively, with 9 bases between them. CDR3 coding DNA: TGTGCCAGCAGCGTAATCGACAGCAATTCACCCCTCCACTTT. It translates to CASSVIDSNSPLHF.